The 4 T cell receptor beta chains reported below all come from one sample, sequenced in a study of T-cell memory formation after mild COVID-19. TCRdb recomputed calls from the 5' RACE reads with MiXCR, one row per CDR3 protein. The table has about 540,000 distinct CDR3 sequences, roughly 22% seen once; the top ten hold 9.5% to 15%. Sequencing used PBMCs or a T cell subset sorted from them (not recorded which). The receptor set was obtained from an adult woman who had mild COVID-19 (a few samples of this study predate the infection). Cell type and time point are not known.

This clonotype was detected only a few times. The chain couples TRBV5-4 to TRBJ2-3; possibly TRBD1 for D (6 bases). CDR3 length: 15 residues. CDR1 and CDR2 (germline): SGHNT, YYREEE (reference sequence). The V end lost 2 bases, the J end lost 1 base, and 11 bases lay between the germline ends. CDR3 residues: CASSFWDIRTDTQYF. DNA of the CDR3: TGTGCCAGCAGCTTCTGGGACATCCGCACAGATACGCAGTATTTT.

The CDR3 is CASSPRPDSSGANVLTF. The CDR3 DNA sequence: TGTGCCAGCTCACCAAGGCCTGATTCCTCTGGGGCCAACGTCCTGACTTTC. The gene calls are TRBV18 and TRBJ2-6; D unclear. Germline values: CDR1 KGHSH, CDR2 LQKENI. V was clipped by 2 bases and J by 0 bases, with 11 bases between them. This CDR3 is 17 amino acids long.

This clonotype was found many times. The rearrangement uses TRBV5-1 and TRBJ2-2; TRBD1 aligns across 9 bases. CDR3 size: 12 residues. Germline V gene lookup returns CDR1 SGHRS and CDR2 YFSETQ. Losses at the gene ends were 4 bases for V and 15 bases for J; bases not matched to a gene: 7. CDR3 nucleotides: TGCGCCAGCAGCCGGGGACAGGGTTCGATGTTTTTT. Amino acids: CASSRGQGSMFF.

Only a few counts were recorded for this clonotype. CDR3 in DNA: TGTGCCAGCAGCCTTAGTGGCAGAATCCATAGCAATCAGCCCCAGCATTTT. Its translation: CASSLSGRIHSNQPQHF. The chain carries TRBV4-2 and TRBJ1-5; D call uncertain. The CDR3 is 17 amino acids. The germline V gene encodes CDR1 LGHNA and CDR2 YNFKEQ. Trimming removed 4 bases from V and 0 bases from J, with 16 bases in between.